This T cell receptor (beta chain) was sequenced during a study of T cell changes during pregnancy in multiple sclerosis. CDR3 length equals 14 residues. Per the germline V gene, CDR1 is SNHLY and CDR2 is FYNNEI. V gave up 8 bases and J gave up 0 bases, with 11 bases separating them. The method was immunoSEQ multiplex PCR; TCRdb's version includes in-frame clones alone and lacks a portion of them. In the table there are tens of thousands of clones, 93% of which are singletons. This clone was detected only once. The chain combines TRBV2 with TRBJ2-1; D not certain. The TCR was taken from a female donor with multiple sclerosis, enrolled in a pregnancy study. The specimen was CD4+ T cells from peripheral blood mononuclear cells, collected in the third trimester of pregnancy. Written as DNA, the CDR3 is TGTGCCAGCTCACAAAGAAGCTCCTACAATGAGCAGTTCTTC. It translates to CASSQRSSYNEQFF.